These 25 T cell receptor beta chains share one sample of origin, sequenced in a study of T cells in Graves' hyperthyroidism and ophthalmopathy. Amplified TCR beta CDR3 regions came from RNA transcripts. The study used the HTBI primer set for a first-round RT-PCR of the TCR CDR3. TCRdb passed the multiplex PCR reads through MiXCR, listing each CDR3 protein once. The table includes 500,000 to 600,000 distinct CDR3 sequences, about a sixth detected once. Input material: blood. The receptors originated from a woman aged 18-29 years with Graves' hyperthyroidism.

In its sample, this clonotype was seen a few times. V and J are TRBV6-2 or TRBV6-3 and TRBJ2-3; 7 nucleotides match TRBD2. The CDR3 extends over 14 amino acids. V lost 6 bases, J lost 0 bases, and 3 bases stayed unmatched. Per the germline V gene, CDR1 is MNHEY and CDR2 is SVGEGT. Here the CDR3 reads CASRAGLSTDTQYF. In DNA form, the CDR3 reads TGTGCCAGCAGAGCGGGGCTGAGCACAGATACGCAGTATTTT.

This clonotype was seen repeatedly, ten times or more. This chain joins TRBV6-2 or TRBV6-3 and TRBJ2-5; D gene unclear. Germline V gene sequence: CDR1 MNHEY, CDR2 SVGEGT. Deletions cut 6 bases from V and 4 bases from J, with 12 bases between. This CDR3 spans 13 amino acids. The DNA for the CDR3 is TGTGCCAGCAGGATGGGGTGGGGAGAGACCCAGTACTTC. As protein: CASRMGWGETQYF.

In its sample, this clonotype was seen a few times. This chain links TRBV28 with TRBJ2-2; TRBD1 matches 9 bases. The CDR3 runs to 14 residues. Trimming at V came to 8 bases and at J to 1 base, leaving 2 bases not matched to a gene. Germline CDR1 is MDHEN and CDR2 is SYDVKM. The chain's CDR3 is CASWDRVNTGELFF. CDR3 DNA sequence: TGTGCCAGCTGGGACAGGGTGAACACCGGGGAGCTGTTTTTT.

The rearrangement links TRBV20-1 to TRBJ2-1, with 7 bases lining up with TRBD2. The germline V gene has CDR1 DFQATT and CDR2 SNEGSKA (reference sequence). Trimming cost V 6 bases and J 0 bases; bases outside gene matches: 8. This CDR3 spans 15 amino acids. CDR3 in DNA: TGCAGTGCGGATGGACTAGGTGGCTCCTACAATGAGCAGTTCTTC. Translation: CSADGLGGSYNEQFF.

The gene calls are TRBV15 and TRBJ1-1; no firm D call. V lost 7 bases and J lost 8, with 20 bases in between. The CDR3 has 14 residues. The germline gives CDR1 LNHNV, CDR2 YYDKDF (reference sequence). CDR3 nucleotides: TGTGCCACCACCTCCACCGGACGTCCGGGGGAAGCTTTCTTT. As protein: CATTSTGRPGEAFF. Combining the CDR3 with reference TRBV15 and TRBJ1-1 gives the whole variable domain DAMVIQNPRYQVTQFGKPVTLSCSQTLNHNVMYWYQQKSSQAPKLLFHYYDKDFNNEADTPDNFQSRRPNTSFCFLDIRSPGLGDTAMYLCATTSTGRPGEAFFGQGTRLTVV.

Ten or more counts support this clonotype. Here the CDR3 DNA reads TGTGCCAGCAGCCCGGGGGACAGGGAATATAATTCACCCCTCCACTTT. Its translation: CASSPGDREYNSPLHF. The rearrangement links TRBV11-2 to TRBJ1-6, with 9 bases lining up with TRBD1. Trimming cost V 5 bases and J 4 bases; bases outside gene matches: 6. This CDR3 has 16 residues. The V gene's germline CDR1 is SGHAT and CDR2 FQNNGV.

This clonotype was seen ten or more times. The V call is TRBV6-1, the J call TRBJ2-5; 7 nucleotides line up with TRBD1. J gave up 4 bases and V 6 bases, and 2 bases lay outside the gene matches. The CDR3 sequence is 12 residues long. Per germline, CDR1 MNHNS and CDR2 SASEGT. Here the CDR3 DNA reads TGTGCCAGCAGCTACAGGGGAGAGACCCAGTACTTC. Translation gives CASSYRGETQYF.

This rearrangement joins TRBV5-5 to TRBJ2-2; D gene uncertain. CDR1 is SGHKS, CDR2 YYEKEE, per germline (reference sequence). The ends were cut back, 0 bases at V and 6 bases at J, with 6 bases in the middle. The CDR3 loop spans 13 amino acids. DNA for the CDR3: TGTGCCAGCAGCTTGGACTTATCCGGGGAGCTGTTTTTT. This sequence encodes CASSLDLSGELFF.

This clonotype was recorded many times. The genes are TRBV11-2 and TRBJ2-1; TRBD2 agrees at 9 bases. J was trimmed by 6 bases and V by 4 bases; bases with no gene match: 1. The CDR3 length is 13 residues. Germline assignment: CDR1 SGHAT and CDR2 FQNNGV. The CDR3 here is CASSSGLANEQFF. DNA for the CDR3: TGTGCCAGCAGCTCGGGACTAGCCAATGAGCAGTTCTTC.

This clonotype has at least ten counts. This sequence joins TRBV7-9 and TRBJ2-7; the D gene is possibly TRBD1 (6 bases). V gave up 2 bases and J gave up 0 bases, with 8 bases separating them. Germline CDR1 reads SEHNR; CDR2 reads FQNEAQ (reference sequence). CDR3 length: 14 amino acids. The CDR3 spells CASSLWGHSYEQYF. CDR3 in DNA: TGTGCCAGCAGCTTATGGGGACACTCCTACGAGCAGTACTTC.

Ten or more counts support this clonotype. The chain recombines TRBV7-2 with TRBJ2-7, with 8 bases matching TRBD2. Trimming at V came to 0 bases and at J to 6 bases, leaving 16 bases not matched to a gene. This CDR3 has 18 residues. The germline gives CDR1 SGHTA, CDR2 FQGNSA. CDR3 protein: CASSLAGRSGGHGVEQYF. Written as DNA, the CDR3 is TGTGCCAGCAGCTTAGCGGGTCGGTCGGGGGGGCACGGTGTCGAGCAGTACTTC.

This clonotype was picked up a small number of times. V is TRBV6-8 and J is TRBJ2-5, with D possibly being TRBD2 (6 bases). The V gene lost 0 bases and the J gene lost 4 bases, with 21 bases spanning the gap. The CDR3 consists of 18 residues. The germline CDR1 and CDR2 sequences are MNHGY and SAAAGT. DNA for the CDR3: TGTGCCAGCAGTTACTCGAAATTAGCCGGGGGAATTTCAGAGACCCAGTACTTC. It is translated as CASSYSKLAGGISETQYF.

In this sample, this clonotype turned up many times. The chain's CDR3 is CASSADRAEGQETQYF. CDR3 sequence (DNA): TGTGCCAGCAGCGCCGACAGGGCTGAGGGACAAGAGACCCAGTACTTC. The V call is TRBV28, the J call TRBJ2-5; 7 bases match TRBD1. The V and J ends lost 6 bases and 2 bases, in that order; junction bases with no gene match: 12. The CDR3 loop spans 16 amino acids. Germline-derived CDR1 and CDR2 are MDHEN and SYDVKM.

This clonotype was seen only a few times. The chain has TRBV12-3 or TRBV12-4 and TRBJ2-3; a weak D match, TRBD2 (7 bases). The CDR3 runs 15 residues. The V and J ends lost 3 bases and 7 bases respectively, with 17 bases between them. CDR3 bases: TGTGCCAGCAGTTTGCTAGTGCGGGGGCAAAATACGCAGTATTTT. This encodes CASSLLVRGQNTQYF.

This clonotype was recorded a few times. J is TRBJ1-3 and V is TRBV15, with D possibly being TRBD1 (6 bases). Germline CDR1 LNHNV, CDR2 YYDKDF (reference sequence). The germline V and J ends were trimmed by 0 bases and 0 bases, with 12 bases remaining between them. CDR3 length: 17 amino acids. In DNA, the CDR3 is TGTGCCACCAGCAGAGATCGAGGGGGGAACTCTGGAAACACCATATATTTT. Translated: CATSRDRGGNSGNTIYF.

The chain is built from TRBV29-1 and TRBJ2-5, with TRBD1 identical over 10 bases. This CDR3 contains 15 residues. The germline V gene encodes CDR1 SQVTM and CDR2 ANQGSEA. V gave up 1 base and J gave up 4 bases; unmatched junction bases: 6. The DNA for the CDR3 is TGCAGCGTTGAAGTTTCCGGACAGGGGGGAGAGACCCAGTACTTC. Protein product: CSVEVSGQGGETQYF.

At least ten counts were recorded for this clonotype. J is TRBJ2-3 and V is TRBV11-2; 9 nucleotides line up with TRBD1. The trim removed 5 bases at V and 1 base at J, leaving 4 bases unmatched. Germline loops: CDR1 SGHAT, CDR2 FQNNGV. CDR3 length equals 15 residues. This chain's CDR3 is CASSPWDRGTDTQYF. Written as DNA, the CDR3 is TGTGCCAGCAGCCCGTGGGACAGGGGCACAGATACGCAGTATTTT. Drawing the rest from reference TRBV11-2 and TRBJ2-3, the complete variable domain is EAGVAQSPRYKIIEKRQSVAFWCNPISGHATLYWYQQILGQGPKLLIQFQNNGVVDDSQLPKDRFSAERLKGVDSTLKIQPAKLEDSAVYLCASSPWDRGTDTQYFGPGTRLTVL.

This clonotype was seen repeatedly, ten times or more. The J gene is TRBJ2-7, the V gene TRBV20-1; possibly TRBD1 for D (6 bases). The CDR3 runs to 13 residues. V was cut by 0 bases and J by 5 bases, with 11 bases left in between. The germline CDR1 and CDR2 sequences are DFQATT and SNEGSKA (reference sequence). The CDR3 nucleotides read TGCAGTGCTAGAGATTCCCCAGGGGACGAGCAGTACTTC. Residues: CSARDSPGDEQYF.

This clonotype was counted many times. The genes are TRBV19 and TRBJ1-2, with D possibly being TRBD1 (5 bases). Trimming took off 7 bases at V and 7 bases at J, with 19 bases between the two ends. CDR3 length equals 14 residues. Germline V CDR1 and CDR2: LNHDA, SQIVND (reference sequence). The CDR3 bases are TGTGCCAGTACCCGGGACCCCAGTTTTGGTGGCTACACCTTC. This gives the protein CASTRDPSFGGYTF.

The V and J genes are TRBV19 and TRBJ2-1; no reliable D call. With 8 bases removed from V and 10 bases from J, the gap between germline ends came to 9 bases. Germline V gene data show CDR1 as LNHDA and CDR2 as SQIVND (reference sequence). The CDR3 has 10 amino acids. The CDR3 sequence is CASGGWEQFF. In DNA form, the CDR3 reads TGTGCCAGTGGCGGTTGGGAGCAGTTCTTC.

The sample holds many counts of this clonotype. CDR3 residues: CASSYLGQGAYGYTF. The DNA for the CDR3 is TGTGCCAGCAGTTACCTTGGACAGGGGGCTTATGGCTACACCTTC. This chain joins TRBV6-5 and TRBJ1-2, with 11 nucleotides matching TRBD1. The ends lost 2 bases at V and 5 bases at J; junction bases unmatched: 4. The length of the CDR3 is 15 residues. Looked up from germline, CDR1 is MNHEY and CDR2 is SVGAGI.

The chain has TRBV6-2 or TRBV6-3 and TRBJ2-7; D is uncertain. Trimming took off 5 bases at V and 1 base at J, with 12 bases between the two ends. The CDR3 runs to 14 residues. Germline assignment: CDR1 MNHEY and CDR2 SVGEGT. The CDR3 is CASSLPSLSYEQYF. The CDR3 DNA reads TGTGCCAGCAGTCTTCCTAGTTTGTCCTACGAGCAGTACTTC.

This clonotype was observed many times. V and J are TRBV12-3 or TRBV12-4 and TRBJ1-5; TRBD1 might be the D (5 bases). Trimming stripped 6 bases from V and 2 bases from J, with 11 bases between. This CDR3 spans 14 amino acids. This CDR3 reads CASSPEGRNQPQHF. The CDR3, as DNA: TGTGCCAGCAGCCCGGAGGGGCGCAATCAGCCCCAGCATTTT.

Many counts were recorded for this clonotype. V and J are TRBV5-1 and TRBJ2-5; D might be TRBD1 or TRBD2, each matching 5 bases. Trimming took off 1 base at V and 2 bases at J, with 15 bases between the two ends. The CDR3 is made up of 16 amino acids. Germline CDR1 SGHRS, CDR2 YFSETQ. The CDR3 loop is CASSLFGTRTQETQYF. For the CDR3, the DNA is TGCGCCAGCAGCTTGTTTGGGACCCGGACGCAAGAGACCCAGTACTTC.

The V gene is TRBV6-2 or TRBV6-3, the J gene TRBJ2-4; 8 nucleotides agree with TRBD1. This CDR3 is built from 14 residues. V shed 7 bases and J 9 bases; nucleotides not matched to a gene: 11. CDR1 is MNHEY and CDR2 is SVGEGT in the germline V gene. CDR3 coding DNA: TGTGCCAGCAAAGACAGGGGTGAGAGAACCATTCAGTACTTC. Translation: CASKDRGERTIQYF.